This T cell receptor (beta chain) came from a study of T cell responses to AZD1222 COVID-19 vaccine. Looking at the study overall: Second-dose timings of about 4 or about 12 weeks were pooled.

Study results and caveats: Unmutated regions of variants are reportedly targeted by nearly half of spike-specific TCRs. Donors were largely white British and mainly female; clonal diversity was possibly underestimated. Spike-specific TCR depth and breadth grew after two AZD1222 doses.

A word on this clone: The antigen remains undetermined.

This CDR3 has 18 amino acids. Trimming stripped 4 bases from V and 7 bases from J, with 24 bases between. The germline gives CDR1 SGDLS, CDR2 YYNGEE. Using immunoSEQ multiplex PCR, the repertoire was profiled, and TCRdb retains in-frame clones only, with some absent. The sample has 90,000 to 150,000 clones, roughly 90% seen once. Sample: peripheral blood, taken on day 0 of AZD1222 vaccination. This receptor was obtained from an adult in good health. The gene calls are TRBV9 and TRBJ1-6; unclear D gene. CDR3 sequence (DNA): TGTGCCAGCAGCCAACAACGGACCCCAGGTCGAGGCAATTCACCCCTCCACTTT. This gives the protein CASSQQRTPGRGNSPLHF. The full variable domain, completed using reference TRBV9 and TRBJ1-6, is DSGVTQTPKHLITATGQRVTLRCSPRSGDLSVYWYQQSLDQGLQFLIQYYNGEERAKGNILERFSAQQFPDLHSELNLSSLELGDSALYFCASSQQRTPGRGNSPLHFGNGTRLTVT.